The clone carrying this T cell receptor beta chain appeared once. One end of the junction varies from germline; a read error may be responsible. This CDR3 is built from 16 residues. From 400 to 450 ng of RNA, a library with molecular barcoded alpha/delta and beta/gamma adaptors was made. MiXCR, run by TCRdb on the reads, gives a single entry per CDR3 protein. The table has about 6,000 distinct CDR3 sequences, about a quarter seen once; the top ten hold approximately 52%. This entry comes from a study of read filtering for tumor transcriptome and immune sequencing. Sample: a population of CD138-negative cells sorted from bone marrow. The sequence came from a donor aged 40 or older with multiple myeloma. This sequence joins TRBV12-3 or TRBV12-4 and TRBJ1-1, with 9 bases that match TRBD1. The CDR3 reads CASSPDRGVRNTVAFF. The CDR3, as DNA: TGTGCCAGCAGCCCAGACAGGGGGGTGAGGAACACTGTAGCTTTCTTT.